This TCR beta chain was sequenced in a study of cytomegalovirus exposure and HLA in healthy donors. General study points: Rarity held for most TCR sequences, but there were some public TCRs that occurred in many donors. As a later analysis revealed, the rate of TCR association differed by HLA locus, with DRB1 most and HLA-C fewest. High sensitivity and specificity were reportedly achieved when the classifier diagnosed cytomegalovirus status.

PCR used 60 Vbeta primers and 13 Jbeta primers. Libraries were prepared by immunoSEQ multiplex PCR; TCRdb keeps only in-frame clonotypes and omits some of them. This table has over 200,000 clones, under 90% appearing once. Note on this clone: The antigen is undetermined.

The germline CDR1 and CDR2 sequences are MNHNY and SVGAGI (reference sequence). This CDR3 comprises 15 residues. The V end lost 4 bases, the J end lost 4 bases, and 14 bases lay between the germline ends. The sample was PBMCs. The chain joins TRBV6-6 to TRBJ2-1, with a possible D match to TRBD1 (5 bases). The TCR comes from a human donor in good health. CDR3 residues: CASSLEARGYNEQFF. For the CDR3, the DNA is TGTGCCAGCAGTTTAGAGGCTAGGGGATACAATGAGCAGTTCTTC.